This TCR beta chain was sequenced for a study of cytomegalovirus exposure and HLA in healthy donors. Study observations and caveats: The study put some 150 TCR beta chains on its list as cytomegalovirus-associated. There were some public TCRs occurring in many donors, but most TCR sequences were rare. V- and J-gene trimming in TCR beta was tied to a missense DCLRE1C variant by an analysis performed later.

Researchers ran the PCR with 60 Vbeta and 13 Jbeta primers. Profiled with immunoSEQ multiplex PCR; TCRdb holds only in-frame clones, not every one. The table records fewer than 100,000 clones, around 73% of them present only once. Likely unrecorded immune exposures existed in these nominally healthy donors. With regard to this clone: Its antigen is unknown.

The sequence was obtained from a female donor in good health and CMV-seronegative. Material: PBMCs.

The CDR3 loop reads CASSVSLAGGDEQFF. The CDR3 DNA sequence: TGTGCCAGCAGCGTAAGCCTAGCGGGAGGGGATGAGCAGTTCTTC. V gene TRBV9 combines with J gene TRBJ2-1, with 12 positions matching TRBD2. With 1 base clipped from V and 8 bases from J, the junction kept 4 bases outside the gene matches. Per the germline V gene, CDR1 is SGDLS and CDR2 is YYNGEE. The CDR3 totals 15 residues. Full variable domain (outside the CDR3, taken from reference TRBV9 and TRBJ2-1): DSGVTQTPKHLITATGQRVTLRCSPRSGDLSVYWYQQSLDQGLQFLIQYYNGEERAKGNILERFSAQQFPDLHSELNLSSLELGDSALYFCASSVSLAGGDEQFFGPGTRLTVL.